Sequencing of this T cell receptor beta chain was carried out in a study of identical twins. General study findings and limits: It was out-of-frame TCR alpha sharing in monozygotic twins that models underestimated.

V trimming: 0 bases; J trimming: 4 bases; junction bases outside the gene matches: 10. This CDR3 contains 16 residues. CDR1 DFQATT and CDR2 SNEGSKA come from the germline V gene (reference sequence). Remarks on this clonotype: Its antigen is not known.

Via MiXCR, TCRdb re-called the 5' RACE reads, giving one row per CDR3 protein. The sample holds 550,000 to 800,000 distinct CDR3 sequences, roughly 6.6% seen once. These records were also assigned to another study, of yellow fever vaccine responses in identical twins.

Sequenced: PBMCs. The chain employs TRBV20-1 and TRBJ2-7, with TRBD1 identical over 9 bases. The TCR originated in a woman aged 18-29 years in good health. The CDR3 reads CSARDDSGQGVYEQYF. CDR3 coding DNA: TGCAGTGCTAGAGATGACTCGGGACAGGGTGTATACGAGCAGTACTTC.